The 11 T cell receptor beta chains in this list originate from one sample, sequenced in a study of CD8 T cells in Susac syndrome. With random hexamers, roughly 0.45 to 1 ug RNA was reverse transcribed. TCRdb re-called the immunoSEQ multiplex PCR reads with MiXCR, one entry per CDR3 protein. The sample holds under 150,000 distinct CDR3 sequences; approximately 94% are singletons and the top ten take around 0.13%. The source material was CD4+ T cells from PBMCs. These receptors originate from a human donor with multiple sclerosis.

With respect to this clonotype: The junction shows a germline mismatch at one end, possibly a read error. Here the CDR3 DNA reads TGCGCCAGCACCTTGACAGGGCGGGAGACCCAGTACTTC. It yields the protein CASTLTGRETQYF. The J gene is TRBJ2-5, the V gene TRBV5-1; TRBD1 matches 7 bases. This CDR3 spans 13 amino acids. The V gene's germline CDR1 is SGHRS and CDR2 YFSETQ. The whole variable domain, remainder taken from reference TRBV5-1 and TRBJ2-5, is KAGVTQTPRYLIKTRGQQVTLSCSPISGHRSVSWYQQTPGQGLQFLFEYFSETQRNKGNFPGRFSGRQFSNSRSEMNVSTLELGDSALYLCASTLTGRETQYFGPGTRLLVL.

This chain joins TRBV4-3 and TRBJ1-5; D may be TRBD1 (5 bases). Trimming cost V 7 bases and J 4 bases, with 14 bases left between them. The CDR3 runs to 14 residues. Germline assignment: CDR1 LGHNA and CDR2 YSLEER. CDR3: CASTRDRMNQPQHF. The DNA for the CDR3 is TGCGCCAGCACCCGGGACCGGATGAATCAGCCCCAGCATTTT.

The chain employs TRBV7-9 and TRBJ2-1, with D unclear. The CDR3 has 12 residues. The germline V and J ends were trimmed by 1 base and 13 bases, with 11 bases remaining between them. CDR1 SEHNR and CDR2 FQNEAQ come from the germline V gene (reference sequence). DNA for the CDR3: TGTGCCAGCAGCTTAGAGGCTGGAAACCAGTTCTTC. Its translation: CASSLEAGNQFF.

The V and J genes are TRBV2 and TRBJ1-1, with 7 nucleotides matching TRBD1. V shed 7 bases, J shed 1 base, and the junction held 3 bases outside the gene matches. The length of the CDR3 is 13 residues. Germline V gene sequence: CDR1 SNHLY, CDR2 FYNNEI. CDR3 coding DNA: TGTGCCAGCATCTGGACAGGGAACACTGAAGCTTTCTTT. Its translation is CASIWTGNTEAFF.

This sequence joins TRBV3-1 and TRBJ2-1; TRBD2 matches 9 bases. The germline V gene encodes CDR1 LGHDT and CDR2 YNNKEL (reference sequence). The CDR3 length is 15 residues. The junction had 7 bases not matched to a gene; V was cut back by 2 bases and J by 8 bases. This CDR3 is CASSQMASGVYEQFF. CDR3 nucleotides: TGTGCCAGCAGCCAAATGGCTAGCGGGGTCTATGAGCAGTTCTTC.

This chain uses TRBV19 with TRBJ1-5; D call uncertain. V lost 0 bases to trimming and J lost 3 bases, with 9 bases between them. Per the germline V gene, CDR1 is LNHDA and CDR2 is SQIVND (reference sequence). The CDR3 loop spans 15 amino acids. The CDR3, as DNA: TGTGCCAGTAGTATAGACGGCCGGGTCAATCAGCCCCAGCATTTT. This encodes CASSIDGRVNQPQHF.

This CDR3 reads CASSLATGQGNTGELFF. The CDR3 DNA sequence: TGCGCCAGCAGCTTGGCCACGGGACAGGGGAACACCGGGGAGCTGTTTTTT. The chain has TRBV5-1 and TRBJ2-2; TRBD1 agrees at 9 bases. CDR1 SGHRS and CDR2 YFSETQ come from the germline V gene. The CDR3 has 17 amino acids. V lost 0 bases, J lost 1 base, and 4 bases stayed unmatched.

The CDR3 DNA reads TGTGCCAGCAGCTTACGTGAGGGGGAGACTGAAGCTTTCTTT. Its protein is CASSLREGETEAFF. The rearrangement links TRBV7-9 to TRBJ1-1, with a weak D call TRBD1 (6 bases). CDR3 length equals 14 residues. Germline lookup yields CDR1 SEHNR and CDR2 FQNEAQ (reference sequence). Trimming removed 2 bases at V and 5 bases at J, with 12 bases between.

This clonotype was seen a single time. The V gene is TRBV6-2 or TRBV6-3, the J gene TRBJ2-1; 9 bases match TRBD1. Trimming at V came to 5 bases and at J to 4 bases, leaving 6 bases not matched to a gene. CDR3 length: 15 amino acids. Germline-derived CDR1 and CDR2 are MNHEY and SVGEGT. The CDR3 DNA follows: TGTGCCAGCAGTCCGAGGACAGGGGAGTACAATGAGCAGTTCTTC. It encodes CASSPRTGEYNEQFF.

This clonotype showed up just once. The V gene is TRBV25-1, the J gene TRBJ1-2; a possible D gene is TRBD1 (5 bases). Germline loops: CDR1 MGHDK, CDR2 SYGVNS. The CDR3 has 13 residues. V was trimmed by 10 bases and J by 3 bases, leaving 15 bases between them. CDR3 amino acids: CATTVTADYGYTF. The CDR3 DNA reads TGTGCCACCACCGTGACAGCAGACTATGGCTACACCTTC.

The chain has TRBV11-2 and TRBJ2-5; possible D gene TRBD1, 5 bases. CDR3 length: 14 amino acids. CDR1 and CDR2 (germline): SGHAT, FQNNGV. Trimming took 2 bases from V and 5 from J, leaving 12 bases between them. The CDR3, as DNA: TGTGCCAGCAGCTTACAGGGTTTAGGGGAGACCCAGTACTTC. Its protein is CASSLQGLGETQYF.